These T cell receptor beta chains were read from a single sample in a study of PD-1 blockade in classical Hodgkin lymphoma. Generated by immunoSEQ multiplex PCR, the TCRdb table keeps only in-frame clones and is missing some. This table has approximately 59,000 clones, roughly 90% appearing once. The material sequenced was peripheral blood mononuclear cells (PBMCs), taken before the second cycle of nivolumab. The receptor set was obtained from a human donor with classical Hodgkin lymphoma. The CDR3 runs from the conserved cysteine through the conserved F or W. The D gene is left open where the match is weak. Clone sizes are given selectively: once, few, many, or a class where the clone is expanded.

>TRBD2|TRBJ2-1|-|TRBV19
CASPHETRTRDLSPYNEQFF
TGTGCCAGTCCTCATGAAACCCGGACTAGGGACCTCTCCCCCTACAATGAGCAGTTCTTC
>-|TRBJ2-3|-|TRBV7-7
CASSTGPASTDTQYF
TGTGCCAGCAGCACGGGACCGGCTAGCACAGATACGCAGTATTTT
>-|TRBJ1-1|-|TRBV5-1
CASSLFVGTQSHSEAFF
TGCGCCAGCAGCTTATTCGTTGGGACCCAGAGCCATTCTGAAGCTTTCTTT
>-|TRBJ1-1|-|TRBV6-5
CASSYQVGQGNTEAFF
TGTGCCAGCAGTTACCAAGTAGGGCAGGGTAACACTGAAGCTTTCTTT
>TRBD2|TRBJ2-3|-|TRBV5-1
CASRVGRETDTQYF
TGCGCCAGCAGAGTCGGGAGGGAGACAGATACGCAGTATTTT
>TRBD2|TRBJ2-3|-|TRBV7-2
CASTPPGGRGTQYF
TGTGCCAGCACGCCCCCGGGGGGGAGGGGTACGCAGTATTTT
>TRBD1|TRBJ1-1|-|TRBV7-6
CASSTRTGRRNTEAFF
TGTGCCAGCAGCACAAGGACAGGGAGGCGGAACACTGAAGCTTTCTTT
>-|TRBJ2-4|-|TRBV7-2
CASSSGDGENIQYF
TGTGCCAGCAGCTCCGGGGACGGTGAAAACATTCAGTACTTC
>TRBD1|TRBJ1-3|-|TRBV6-1
CASSEQPRRGAGNTIYF
TGTGCCAGCAGCGAACAGCCACGCAGGGGGGCTGGAAACACCATATATTTT
>-|TRBJ2-7|once|TRBV27
CASPGRDYEQYF
TGTGCCAGCCCTGGCCGGGACTACGAGCAGTACTTC
>-|TRBJ1-2|-|TRBV6-6
CASTLPGGSNYGYTF
TGTGCCAGCACCTTACCGGGGGGGTCTAACTATGGCTACACCTTC
>-|TRBJ2-7|-|TRBV29-1
CSVHRGYEQYF
TGCAGCGTCCATCGAGGCTACGAGCAGTACTTC
>TRBD1|TRBJ2-3|-|TRBV29-1
CSVEGQGVGTDTQYF
TGCAGCGTTGAGGGACAGGGGGTCGGTACAGATACGCAGTATTTT
>-|TRBJ1-4|-|TRBV28
CASSFASGGGGLGPNEKLFF
TGTGCCAGCAGTTTCGCATCCGGCGGGGGAGGACTAGGTCCCAATGAAAAACTGTTTTTT
>-|TRBJ1-6|-|TRBV6-5
CASSTRTGRDSPLHF
TGTGCCAGCAGTACCCGGACGGGACGGGATTCACCCCTCCACTTT
>-|TRBJ2-7|-|TRBV19
CASSTSAAFGEQYF
TGTGCCAGTAGTACGTCGGCGGCGTTCGGCGAGCAGTACTTC
>TRBD2|TRBJ2-7|-|TRBV27
CASSAGTSGIYYEQYF
TGTGCCAGCAGTGCCGGGACTAGCGGGATATATTACGAGCAGTACTTC
>TRBD2|TRBJ2-1|-|TRBV7-2
CASSITSGSYNEQFF
TGTGCCAGCAGCATAACTAGCGGGAGCTACAATGAGCAGTTCTTC
>TRBD1|TRBJ2-2|-|TRBV28
CASSSGQGPRTTGELFF
TGTGCCAGCAGTTCGGGACAGGGCCCACGGACGACCGGGGAGCTGTTTTTT
>-|TRBJ2-3|-|TRBV5-1
CASSLEGPNTDTQYF
TGCGCCAGCAGCTTGGAGGGCCCGAACACAGATACGCAGTATTTT
>TRBD1|TRBJ1-2|-|TRBV19
CASSVQGIVGYTF
TGTGCCAGTAGTGTACAGGGGATTGTGGGGTACACCTTC
>TRBD2|TRBJ2-5|-|TRBV27
CASSSGGEETQYF
TGTGCCAGCAGCTCGGGGGGGGAAGAGACCCAGTACTTC
>-|TRBJ2-1|-|TRBV11-3
CASSSGGTYNEQFF
TGTGCCAGCAGCTCCGGCGGTACCTACAATGAGCAGTTCTTC
>-|TRBJ2-7|-|TRBV7-9
CASSLFEYEQYF
TGTGCCAGCAGCTTATTTGAGTACGAGCAGTACTTC
>-|TRBJ1-4|once|TRBV5-1
CASSSGLTNEKLFF
TGCGCCAGCAGTTCAGGGTTGACTAATGAAAAACTGTTTTTT
>TRBD1|TRBJ2-7|-|TRBV5-1
CASSIRQGPTYEQYF
TGCGCCAGCAGCATCCGACAGGGGCCCACCTACGAGCAGTACTTC
>-|TRBJ2-7|-|TRBV27
CAAGQPYEQYF
TGTGCTGCGGGACAGCCCTACGAGCAGTACTTC
>-|TRBJ2-1|-|TRBV30
CAWSPGSSNEQFF
TGTGCCTGGAGTCCCGGATCCAGCAATGAGCAGTTCTTC
>-|TRBJ2-3|-|TRBV6-1
CASSDRYYNTDTQYF
TGTGCCAGCAGTGATCGATACTACAACACAGATACGCAGTATTTT
>-|TRBJ1-5|-|TRBV27
CASSPQGTNQPQHF
TGTGCCAGCAGTCCACAGGGAACCAATCAGCCCCAGCATTTT
>-|TRBJ2-7|-|TRBV9
CASSVGGGEQYF
TGTGCCAGCAGCGTAGGGGGCGGCGAGCAGTACTTC
>-|TRBJ2-5|-|TRBV5-1
CASSFQETQYF
TGCGCCAGCAGCTTCCAAGAGACCCAGTACTTC
>-|TRBJ2-1|-|TRBV29-1
CSVGRGASGYNEQFF
TGCAGCGTTGGAAGGGGGGCTAGCGGATACAATGAGCAGTTCTTC
>TRBD1|TRBJ1-1|-|TRBV6-5
CASSYGQANTEAFF
TGTGCCAGCAGTTACGGACAGGCGAACACTGAAGCTTTCTTT
>-|TRBJ1-4|once|TRBV19
CASSPYSATNEKLFF
TGTGCCAGTAGTCCATACAGTGCAACTAATGAAAAACTGTTTTTT
>-|TRBJ1-4|-|TRBV7-9
CASTKGLEKLFF
TGTGCCAGCACCAAGGGTCTGGAAAAACTGTTTTTT
>TRBD2|TRBJ2-3|-|TRBV30
CAWSVGSGGRDTQYF
TGTGCCTGGAGTGTAGGGAGCGGGGGACGGGATACGCAGTATTTT
>-|TRBJ2-7|-|TRBV7-9
CASSLSDRQPYEQYF
TGTGCCAGCAGCTTAAGTGACAGGCAACCCTACGAGCAGTACTTC
>-|TRBJ2-7|-|TRBV7-9
CASSLGGGGLSYEQYF
TGTGCCAGCAGCTTGGGAGGGGGAGGGCTCTCCTACGAGCAGTACTTC
>TRBD2|TRBJ2-7|-|TRBV4-1
CASSQVLAGDPLGEQYF
TGCGCCAGCAGCCAAGTCCTAGCGGGAGACCCATTGGGGGAGCAGTACTTC
>-|TRBJ2-7|many|TRBV9
CASSYRDHYEQYF
TGTGCCAGCAGCTACAGGGATCACTACGAGCAGTACTTC
>-|TRBJ2-7|-|TRBV4-1
CASSPEKTPYEQYF
TGCGCCAGCAGCCCTGAGAAGACGCCCTACGAGCAGTACTTC
>TRBD1|TRBJ2-5|few|TRBV10-1
CASSLQGEETQYF
TGCGCCAGCAGTCTACAGGGGGAAGAGACCCAGTACTTC
>-|TRBJ1-2|-|TRBV28
CASSFPTDGYTF
TGTGCCAGCAGTTTTCCCACCGATGGCTACACCTTC
>-|TRBJ2-5|few|TRBV27
CASSPRTGGETQYF
TGTGCCAGCAGCCCTCGGACGGGCGGGGAGACCCAGTACTTC
>-|TRBJ2-3|once|TRBV18
CASSPDRQSTDTQYF
TGTGCCAGCTCCCCCGACAGGCAATCCACAGATACGCAGTATTTT
>-|TRBJ1-4|-|TRBV4-2
CASSLDRLNEKLFF
TGTGCCAGCAGCCTGGACAGATTAAATGAAAAACTGTTTTTT
>-|TRBJ1-2|-|TRBV5-1
CASSLASTDYGYTF
TGCGCCAGCAGCTTGGCGTCGACAGACTATGGCTACACCTTC
>-|TRBJ1-2|few|TRBV1
CTSSLGVGRDRDPYGYTF
TGCACCAGCAGTCTTGGAGTTGGAAGGGACAGGGATCCCTATGGCTACACCTTC
>-|TRBJ1-5|-|TRBV6-5
CASSYEGTQPQHF
TGTGCCAGCAGTTACGAGGGGACTCAGCCCCAGCATTTT